This T cell receptor (beta chain) derives from a study of shared clonotypes between healthy human individuals. About this clone: Additional DNA sequences in this sample encode the identical CDR3.

Naive CD45RA+ and memory CD45RA-negative subsets were split from CD4+ cells. The assay was immunoSEQ multiplex PCR, and TCRdb's table has in-frame clones only and misses some. The sample shows over a million clones, around 75% of them seen only once. The origin of this receptor is a man in his late teens or twenties in good health. Input material: memory CD4+ T cells sorted from blood. Stated subset: CD45RA-negative fraction.

The CDR3 reads CASSFGENTEAFF. Here the CDR3 DNA reads TGTGCCAGCAGTTTCGGAGAGAACACTGAAGCTTTCTTT. V and J are TRBV27 and TRBJ1-1, with unresolved D. Per germline, CDR1 MNHEY and CDR2 SMNVEV (reference sequence). The CDR3 contains 13 residues. With 3 bases removed from V and 1 base from J, the gap between germline ends came to 6 bases.